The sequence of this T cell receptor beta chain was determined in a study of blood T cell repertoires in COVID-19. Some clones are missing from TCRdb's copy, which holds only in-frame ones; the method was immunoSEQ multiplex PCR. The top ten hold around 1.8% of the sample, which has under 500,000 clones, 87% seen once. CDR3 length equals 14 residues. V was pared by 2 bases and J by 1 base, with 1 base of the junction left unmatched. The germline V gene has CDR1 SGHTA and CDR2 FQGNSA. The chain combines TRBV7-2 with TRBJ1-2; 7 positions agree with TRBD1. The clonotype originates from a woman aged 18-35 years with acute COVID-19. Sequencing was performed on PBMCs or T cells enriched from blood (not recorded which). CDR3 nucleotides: TGTGCCAGCAGCTTACCAGGGGGTAACTATGGCTACACCTTC. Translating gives CASSLPGGNYGYTF.